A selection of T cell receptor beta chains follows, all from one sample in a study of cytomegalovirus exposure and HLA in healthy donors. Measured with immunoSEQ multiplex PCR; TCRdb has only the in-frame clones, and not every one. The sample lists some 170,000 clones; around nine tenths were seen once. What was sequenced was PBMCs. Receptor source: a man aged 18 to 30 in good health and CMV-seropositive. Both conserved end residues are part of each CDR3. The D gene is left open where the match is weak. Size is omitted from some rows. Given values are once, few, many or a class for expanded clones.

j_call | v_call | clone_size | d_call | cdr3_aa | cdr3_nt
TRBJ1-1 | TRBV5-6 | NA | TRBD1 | CASSLSRGGHTEAFF | TGTGCCAGCAGCTTGTCCCGAGGGGGCCACACTGAAGCTTTCTTT
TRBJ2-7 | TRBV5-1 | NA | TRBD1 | CASSSKQGGDEQYF | TGCGCCAGCAGCTCGAAACAGGGGGGCGACGAGCAGTACTTC
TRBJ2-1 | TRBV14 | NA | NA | CASSQVEYNEQFF | TGTGCCAGCAGCCAAGTAGAGTACAATGAGCAGTTCTTC
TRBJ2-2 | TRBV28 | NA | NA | CASLQMRTANTGELFF | TGTGCCAGCCTCCAGATGAGGACAGCGAACACCGGGGAGCTGTTTTTT
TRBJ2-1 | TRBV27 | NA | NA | CASSQRWEVFQFF | TGTGCCAGCAGTCAGCGTTGGGAGGTTTTTCAGTTCTTC
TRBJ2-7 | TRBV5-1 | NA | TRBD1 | CASSLVPGQGLPEYF | TGCGCCAGCAGCTTGGTCCCGGGACAGGGGCTCCCGGAGTACTTC
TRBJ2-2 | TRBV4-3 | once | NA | CASSQVSGELFF | TGCGCCAGCAGCCAAGTTAGTGGGGAGCTGTTTTTT
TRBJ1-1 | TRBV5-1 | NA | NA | CASSLAGMGTEAFF | TGCGCCAGCAGCTTGGCAGGGATGGGTACTGAAGCTTTCTTT
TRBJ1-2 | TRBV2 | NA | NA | CASKRASYTF | TGTGCCAGCAAGAGGGCGAGCTACACCTTC
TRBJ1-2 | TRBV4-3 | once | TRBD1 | CASSHDRAGNYGYTF | TGCGCCAGCAGCCACGACAGGGCTGGGAACTATGGCTACACCTTC
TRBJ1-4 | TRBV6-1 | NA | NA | CASSEGGRAHEKLFF | TGTGCCAGCAGTGAAGGAGGCAGGGCCCATGAAAAACTGTTTTTT
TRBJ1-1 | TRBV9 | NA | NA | CASSVGDLTAKNTEAFF | TGTGCCAGCAGCGTAGGGGATCTGACAGCAAAGAACACTGAAGCTTTCTTT
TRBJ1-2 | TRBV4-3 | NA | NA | CASSQDGGYGYTF | TGCGCCAGCAGCCAAGACGGAGGGTATGGCTACACCTTC
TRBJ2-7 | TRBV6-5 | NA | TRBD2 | CASRRTSGRYEQYF | TGTGCCAGCAGGCGGACTAGCGGGAGATACGAGCAGTACTTC
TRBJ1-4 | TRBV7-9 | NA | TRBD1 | CASRGDSQPEKLFF | TGTGCCAGCAGGGGGGACAGCCAGCCTGAAAAACTGTTTTTT
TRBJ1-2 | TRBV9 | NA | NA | CASSVAVSGDYGYTF | TGTGCCAGCAGCGTAGCTGTGTCAGGGGACTATGGCTACACCTTC
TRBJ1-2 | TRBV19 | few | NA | CASNPLQVGGVSSGYTF | TGTGCCAGTAATCCGTTACAGGTCGGCGGTGTATCAAGTGGCTACACCTTC
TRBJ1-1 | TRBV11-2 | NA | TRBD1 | CASSSGQGAWGTEAFF | TGTGCCAGCAGCTCCGGACAGGGGGCGTGGGGCACTGAAGCTTTCTTT
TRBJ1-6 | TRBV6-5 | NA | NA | CASGQTGNSPLHF | TGTGCCAGTGGACAGACGGGTAATTCACCCCTCCACTTT
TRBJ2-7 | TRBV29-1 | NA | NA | CSVGRRDEQYF | TGCAGCGTTGGGCGGAGGGATGAGCAGTACTTC
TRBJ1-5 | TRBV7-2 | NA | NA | CASSLFGGINNQPQHF | TGTGCCAGCAGCTTATTCGGGGGGATTAACAATCAGCCCCAGCATTTT
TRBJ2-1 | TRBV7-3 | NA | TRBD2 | CASSLSAGLAYNEQFF | TGTGCCAGCAGTCTTTCCGCCGGACTAGCCTACAATGAGCAGTTCTTC
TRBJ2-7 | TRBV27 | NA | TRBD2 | CASSSRGGLAGNSYEQYF | TGTGCCAGCAGTTCCAGGGGGGGACTAGCGGGGAACTCCTACGAGCAGTACTTC
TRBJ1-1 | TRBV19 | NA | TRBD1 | CASTEGAGNTEAFF | TGTGCCAGTACGGAGGGGGCAGGGAACACTGAAGCTTTCTTT
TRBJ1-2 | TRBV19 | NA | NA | CASSIEGGTPYGYTF | TGTGCCAGTAGTATAGAGGGGGGGACGCCCTATGGCTACACCTTC
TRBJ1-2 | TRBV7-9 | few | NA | CASTLQVNYGYTF | TGTGCCAGCACCCTTCAGGTTAACTATGGCTACACCTTC
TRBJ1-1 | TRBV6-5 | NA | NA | CASFIQGTHTEAFF | TGTGCCAGCTTCATTCAGGGGACCCACACTGAAGCTTTCTTT
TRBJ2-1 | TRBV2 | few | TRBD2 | CASSRSNKREPYNEQFF | TGTGCCAGCAGCCGTAGTAACAAGCGGGAGCCGTACAATGAGCAGTTCTTC
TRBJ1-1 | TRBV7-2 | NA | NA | CASSLAPPNTEAFF | TGTGCCAGCAGCTTGGCTCCGCCGAACACTGAAGCTTTCTTT
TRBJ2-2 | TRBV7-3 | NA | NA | CASSSRAGELFF | TGTGCCAGCAGCTCTAGAGCCGGGGAGCTGTTTTTT
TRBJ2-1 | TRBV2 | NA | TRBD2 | CASEGPGLAGGPSYNEQFF | TGTGCCAGCGAGGGGCCGGGACTAGCGGGGGGCCCCTCCTACAATGAGCAGTTCTTC
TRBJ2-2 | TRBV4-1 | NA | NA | CASSQGLDDLTNTGELFF | TGCGCCAGCAGCCAAGGACTAGATGATCTTACGAACACCGGGGAGCTGTTTTTT
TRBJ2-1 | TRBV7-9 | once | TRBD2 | CASSPRLAGLNEQFF | TGTGCCAGCAGCCCCAGACTAGCGGGGTTAAATGAGCAGTTCTTC
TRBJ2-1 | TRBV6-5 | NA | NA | CASAKLGIGNEQFF | TGTGCCAGTGCTAAACTAGGAATTGGCAATGAGCAGTTCTTC
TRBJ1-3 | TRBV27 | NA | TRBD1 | CASRATGTGNTIYF | TGTGCCAGCAGGGCGACAGGGACTGGAAACACCATATATTTT
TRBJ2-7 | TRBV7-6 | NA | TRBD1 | CASTQGSGTGARQYF | TGTGCCAGCACCCAGGGTAGCGGGACAGGGGCTAGGCAGTACTTC
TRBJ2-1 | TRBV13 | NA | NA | CASSLRGANEQFF | TGTGCCAGCAGCTTACGTGGGGCCAATGAGCAGTTCTTC
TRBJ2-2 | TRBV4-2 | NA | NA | CASSPHRVGTGELFF | TGTGCCAGCAGCCCTCACAGGGTGGGCACCGGGGAGCTGTTTTTT
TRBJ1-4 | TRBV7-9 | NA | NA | CASSLVLRGETGKLFF | TGTGCCAGCAGCTTAGTGTTGCGGGGAGAAACGGGCAAACTGTTTTTT
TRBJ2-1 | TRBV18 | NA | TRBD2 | CASSPPGVAGGYEQFF | TGTGCCAGCTCACCACCGGGCGTCGCGGGAGGGTATGAGCAGTTCTTC
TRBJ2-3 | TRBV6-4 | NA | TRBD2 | CASSEMASGSTDTQYF | TGTGCCAGCAGTGAGATGGCTAGCGGCAGCACAGATACGCAGTATTTT
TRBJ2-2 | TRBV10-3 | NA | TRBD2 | CAISRTSGPTNTGELFF | TGTGCCATCAGTAGGACTAGCGGACCGACGAACACCGGGGAGCTGTTTTTT
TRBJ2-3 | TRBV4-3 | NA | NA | CASSQDGGADTQYF | TGCGCCAGCAGCCAAGATGGAGGGGCAGATACGCAGTATTTT
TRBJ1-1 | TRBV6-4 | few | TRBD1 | CASSDGTENTEAFF | TGTGCCAGCAGTGACGGGACAGAGAACACTGAAGCTTTCTTT
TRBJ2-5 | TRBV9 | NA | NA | CASSREEIETQYF | TGTGCCAGCAGTAGGGAGGAGATAGAGACCCAGTACTTC
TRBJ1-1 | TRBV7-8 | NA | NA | CASSLFQAKNTEAFF | TGTGCCAGCAGCTTATTCCAGGCCAAGAACACTGAAGCTTTCTTT
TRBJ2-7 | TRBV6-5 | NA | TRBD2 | CASSSREARYEQYF | TGTGCCAGCAGTTCCCGGGAGGCCCGTTACGAGCAGTACTTC
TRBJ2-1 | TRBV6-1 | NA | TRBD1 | CASSDQGAYNEQFF | TGTGCCAGCAGTGATCAGGGGGCGTACAATGAGCAGTTCTTC
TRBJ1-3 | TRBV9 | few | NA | CASSVGQISGNTIYF | TGTGCCAGCAGCGTAGGTCAAATCTCTGGAAACACCATATATTTT
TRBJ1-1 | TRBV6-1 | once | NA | CASSEGPGMNTEAFF | TGTGCCAGCAGTGAAGGGCCAGGCATGAACACTGAAGCTTTCTTT
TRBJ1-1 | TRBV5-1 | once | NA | CASSLSRGEAFF | TGCGCCAGCAGCTTGTCGCGAGGTGAAGCTTTCTTT
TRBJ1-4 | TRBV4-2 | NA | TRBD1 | CASSPGQGGEKLFF | TGTGCCAGCAGCCCCGGACAGGGAGGGGAAAAACTGTTTTTT
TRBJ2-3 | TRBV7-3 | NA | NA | CASSLDITDTQYF | TGTGCCAGCAGCCTTGACATCACAGATACGCAGTATTTT
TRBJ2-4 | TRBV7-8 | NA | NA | CASSQTRNIQYF | TGTGCCAGCAGCCAAACTAGAAACATTCAGTACTTC
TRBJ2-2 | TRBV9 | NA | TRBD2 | CASTLGAGVNTGELFF | TGTGCCAGCACCCTTGGGGCGGGGGTGAACACCGGGGAGCTGTTTTTT
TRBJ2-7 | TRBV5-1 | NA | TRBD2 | CASSALGGAGGYEQYF | TGCGCCAGCAGCGCCCTTGGGGGGGCGGGAGGCTACGAGCAGTACTTC
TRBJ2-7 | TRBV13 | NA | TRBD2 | CASSPGLAPYEQYF | TGTGCCAGCAGCCCAGGACTAGCGCCCTACGAGCAGTACTTC
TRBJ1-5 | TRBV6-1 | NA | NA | CASTRQASNQPQHF | TGTGCCAGCACGCGACAGGCCAGCAATCAGCCCCAGCATTTT
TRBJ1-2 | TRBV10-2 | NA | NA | CASSEGGDSIYGYTF | TGCGCCAGCAGTGAAGGAGGGGATAGTATCTATGGCTACACCTTC
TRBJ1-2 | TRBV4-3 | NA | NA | CASSRKTQVGGNYGYTF | TGCGCCAGCAGCCGGAAGACACAGGTCGGGGGAAACTATGGCTACACCTTC